The 24 T cell receptor beta chains presented below share a single source sample, sequenced in a study of T-cell memory formation after mild COVID-19. Each CDR3 protein gets one entry after TCRdb re-called the 5' RACE reads with MiXCR. The sample lists some 270,000 distinct CDR3 sequences; approximately 15% were seen once. The sequenced sample consisted of PBMCs or a T cell subset sorted from them (not recorded which). These receptors were taken from an adult woman who had mild COVID-19 (a few samples of this study predate the infection). Cell type and time point are not known.

The gene calls are TRBV2 and TRBJ2-3, with TRBD1 as a possible D gene (5 bases). Looked up from germline, CDR1 is SNHLY and CDR2 is FYNNEI. The CDR3 sequence is 13 residues long. The V and J ends lost 8 bases and 14 bases respectively, with 23 bases between them. The CDR3 loop is CASARTSSLGVYF. The CDR3 region has the DNA TGTGCCAGCGCTAGGACAAGCAGCCTGGGTGTGTATTTT.

V usage is TRBV10-3 and J usage is TRBJ1-5; TRBD1 matches 8 bases. Germline values: CDR1 ENHRY, CDR2 SYGVKD. The CDR3 extends over 15 amino acids. The V gene end was trimmed by 6 bases and the J gene end by 4 bases; junction bases not matched to a gene: 8. CDR3 nucleotides: TGTGCCATCAGCGGACAGGGAGGGAGGAATCAGCCCCAGCATTTT. It is translated as CAISGQGGRNQPQHF.

The rearrangement links TRBV25-1 to TRBJ2-7; D is perhaps TRBD1 (6 bases). The CDR3 is made up of 12 amino acids. From germline, CDR1 is MGHDK and CDR2 SYGVNS. V lost 3 bases and J lost 6, with 9 bases in between. Here the CDR3 reads CASSDWGREQYF. CDR3 coding DNA: TGTGCCAGCAGTGATTGGGGGCGCGAGCAGTACTTC.

This clonotype turned up a few times. The chain joins TRBV5-1 to TRBJ2-5; no reliable D call. Between the trimmed V and J ends, which lost 1 base and 2 bases, there was a span of 9 bases. There are 14 residues in the CDR3. Germline values: CDR1 SGHRS, CDR2 YFSETQ. CDR3 DNA sequence: TGCGCCAGCAGCTTGTTGGGTGGACAAGAGACCCAGTACTTC. Translating it yields CASSLLGGQETQYF.

This sequence joins TRBV18 and TRBJ2-7, with TRBD2 as a possible D gene (5 bases). From germline, CDR1 is KGHSH and CDR2 LQKENI. The CDR3 has 16 residues. V lost 5 bases and J 4 bases, leaving 21 bases between the germline ends. The CDR3 DNA follows: TGTGCCAGCTCATATGGACTCAGCGGACGAAGATACGAGCAGTACTTC. This codes for CASSYGLSGRRYEQYF. The variable domain in full, completed from reference TRBV18 and TRBJ2-7, reads NAGVMQNPRHLVRRRGQEARLRCSPMKGHSHVYWYRQLPEEGLKFMVYLQKENIIDESGMPKERFSAEFPKEGPSILRIQQVVRGDSAAYFCASSYGLSGRRYEQYFGPGTRLTVT.

The chain carries TRBV12-3 or TRBV12-4 and TRBJ2-7, with a weak D call TRBD1 (6 bases). The CDR3 has 13 amino acids. V lost 4 bases and J 2 bases, leaving 9 bases between the germline ends. The CDR3 DNA reads as TGTGCCAGCAGTTGGACAGAGACCTACGAGCAGTACTTC. This gives the protein CASSWTETYEQYF.

V usage is TRBV12-3 or TRBV12-4 and J usage is TRBJ2-1, with TRBD1 matching 10 bases. The CDR3 loop spans 16 amino acids. Trimming took 6 bases from V and 3 from J; bases not matched to a gene: 8. In DNA, the CDR3 is TGTGCCAGCAGCCAGGCGGACAGGGGGGGCTACAATGAGCAGTTCTTC. It is translated as CASSQADRGGYNEQFF.

This chain connects TRBV5-1 to TRBJ1-1, with 9 positions matching TRBD1. CDR1 and CDR2 from the germline V gene are SGHRS and YFSETQ. There are 15 residues in the CDR3. The junction had 12 bases not matched to a gene; V was cut back by 7 bases and J by 5 bases. CDR3 sequence: CASGETGGMGTEAFF. CDR3 DNA: TGCGCCAGCGGCGAGACAGGGGGAATGGGGACTGAAGCTTTCTTT.

In its sample, this clonotype was seen a few times. The chain couples TRBV5-1 to TRBJ2-5, with no clear D. Trimming shortened V by 0 bases and J by 5 bases, and 11 bases separated the two germline ends. Germline-derived CDR1 and CDR2 are SGHRS and YFSETQ. The CDR3 spans 14 residues. This CDR3 is CASSLDSYRETQYF. CDR3 DNA sequence: TGCGCCAGCAGCTTGGATTCCTATCGGGAGACCCAGTACTTC.

This clonotype was observed a handful of times. The rearrangement links TRBV6-5 to TRBJ1-1, with D perhaps matching TRBD1 (5 bases). V was clipped by 3 bases and J by 3 bases, with 14 bases between them. This CDR3 is 15 amino acids long. Germline V CDR1 and CDR2: MNHEY, SVGAGI. CDR3 region: CASSYTGRKYTEAFF. As DNA, the CDR3 is TGTGCCAGCAGTTATACGGGACGTAAATACACTGAAGCTTTCTTT.

Remarks on this clonotype: A read error may account for a junction end that differs from germline. The chain joins TRBV20-1 to TRBJ1-5, with a possible D match to TRBD1 (5 bases). The CDR3 sequence is 15 residues long. The V gene's germline CDR1 is DFQATT and CDR2 SNEGSKA (reference sequence). The CDR3 spells CSARDLTTGNQTQHF. In nucleotides, the CDR3 is TGCAGTGCTAGAGATCTAACAACAGGCAATCAGACCCAGCATTTT.

The chain employs TRBV7-3 and TRBJ2-3; unclear D gene. Germline V gene sequence: CDR1 SGHTA, CDR2 FQGTGA. This CDR3 is 13 amino acids long. Trimming removed 2 bases from V and 2 bases from J, with 5 bases in between. The DNA of the CDR3 is TGTGCCAGCAGCTTATTACACACAGATACGCAGTATTTT. Amino acids: CASSLLHTDTQYF.

This clonotype was recorded many times. This chain links TRBV7-8 with TRBJ2-7; 10 bases align to TRBD1. The junction had 6 bases not matched to a gene; V was cut back by 0 bases and J by 4 bases. Germline values: CDR1 SGHVS, CDR2 FQNEAQ. CDR3 length equals 16 residues. CDR3 region: CASSLALGTGAYEQYF. CDR3 sequence (DNA): TGTGCCAGCAGCTTAGCGCTAGGGACAGGGGCTTACGAGCAGTACTTC.

This sequence joins TRBV6-5 and TRBJ2-7; D not resolved. Germline-derived CDR1 and CDR2 are MNHEY and SVGAGI. The CDR3 runs 16 residues. The ends were cut back, 0 bases at V and 1 base at J, with 13 bases in the middle. CDR3 DNA: TGTGCCAGCAGTTACTCGACCCCGAAACTTTCCTACGAGCAGTACTTC. Its translation is CASSYSTPKLSYEQYF.

The V call is TRBV20-1, the J call TRBJ1-4; 12 nucleotides match TRBD1. CDR3 length: 13 amino acids. The germline gives CDR1 DFQATT, CDR2 SNEGSKA (reference sequence). The trim removed 5 bases at V and 7 bases at J, leaving 2 bases unmatched. The CDR3 DNA reads as TGCAGTGCTGGGACAGGGGGCTTTGAAAAACTGTTTTTT. Encoded protein: CSAGTGGFEKLFF.

This clonotype was observed a few times. The chain uses TRBV4-3 and TRBJ1-4, with D maybe TRBD1 (6 bases). The CDR3 extends over 15 amino acids. Germline V CDR1 and CDR2: LGHNA, YSLEER. V was pared by 3 bases and J by 7 bases, with 15 bases between. CDR3 protein: CASSQLWGAGEKLFF. In DNA form, the CDR3 reads TGCGCCAGCAGCCAGCTTTGGGGGGCAGGTGAAAAACTGTTTTTT.

This clonotype was counted only a few times. This chain joins TRBV18 and TRBJ1-1; TRBD1 might be the D (5 bases). V lost 1 base and J 4 bases, leaving 10 bases between the germline ends. Looked up from germline, CDR1 is KGHSH and CDR2 is LQKENI. The CDR3 has 14 residues. As DNA, the CDR3 is TGTGCCAGCTCACCACAGGCAGGGACCACTGAAGCTTTCTTT. Its translation is CASSPQAGTTEAFF.

This clonotype occurred a few times. V is TRBV12-3 or TRBV12-4 and J is TRBJ2-3, with D uncertain. CDR3 length: 15 amino acids. Trimming removed 0 bases at V and 1 base at J, with 8 bases between. The CDR3 DNA follows: TGTGCCAGCAGTTTAGCCCTTGGGGGCACAGATACGCAGTATTTT. Protein: CASSLALGGTDTQYF.

This clonotype has just a few counts. This rearrangement joins TRBV18 to TRBJ1-3; D remains unclear. V lost 5 bases to trimming and J lost 0 bases, with 11 bases between them. This CDR3 is 15 amino acids long. The germline V gene encodes CDR1 KGHSH and CDR2 LQKENI. The CDR3 coding sequence is TGTGCCAGCTCATCCGACGGGAACTCTGGAAACACCATATATTTT. Its translation: CASSSDGNSGNTIYF. The complete variable domain, with remaining parts taken from reference TRBV18 and TRBJ1-3, reads NAGVMQNPRHLVRRRGQEARLRCSPMKGHSHVYWYRQLPEEGLKFMVYLQKENIIDESGMPKERFSAEFPKEGPSILRIQQVVRGDSAAYFCASSSDGNSGNTIYFGEGSWLTVV.

The chain links TRBV5-1 to TRBJ2-1, with TRBD2 matching 12 bases. V gave up 4 bases and J gave up 7 bases; unmatched junction bases: 9. The germline gives CDR1 SGHRS, CDR2 YFSETQ. This CDR3 is 16 amino acids long. The chain's CDR3 is CASSQQTSGGLNEQFF. The CDR3 bases are TGCGCCAGCAGCCAGCAGACTAGCGGGGGTCTGAATGAGCAGTTCTTC.

The genes are TRBV21-1 and TRBJ1-4. TRBV21-1 is a listed pseudogene. CDR3 size: 15 residues. This chain's CDR3 is CASTYRGLTNEKLFF. CDR3 nucleotides: TGTGCCAGCACCTACCGCGGACTCACTAATGAAAAACTGTTTTTT.

This chain connects TRBV3-1 to TRBJ1-2, with 7 bases identical to TRBD1. Germline V gene sequence: CDR1 LGHDT, CDR2 YNNKEL (reference sequence). CDR3 size: 15 residues. The ends lost 0 bases at V and 4 bases at J; junction bases unmatched: 5. In DNA form, the CDR3 reads TGTGCCAGCAGCCAAGAGACAGGGCTGGTCTATGGCTACACCTTC. Amino acids: CASSQETGLVYGYTF.

This clonotype was seen a handful of times. The rearrangement uses TRBV28 and TRBJ1-1, with a weak D call TRBD1 (6 bases). V lost 6 bases and J 0 bases, leaving 11 bases between the germline ends. CDR1 and CDR2 from the germline V gene are MDHEN and SYDVKM. The CDR3 length is 14 residues. The DNA of the CDR3 is TGTGCCAGCAGGCTCCAGGGGTTGAACACTGAAGCTTTCTTT. This sequence encodes CASRLQGLNTEAFF.

A few counts support this clonotype. The chain combines TRBV11-2 with TRBJ2-6; 7 nucleotides line up with TRBD2. V lost 6 bases to trimming and J lost 2 bases; unmatched junction nucleotides: 10. The CDR3 length is 17 residues. CDR1 and CDR2 (germline): SGHAT, FQNNGV. For the CDR3, the DNA is TGTGCCAGCAGATCCTTTTCCCGGGGGGCTGGGGCCAACGTCCTGACTTTC. Translation: CASRSFSRGAGANVLTF.